A single sample is the source of the 24 T cell receptor beta chains below, sequenced in a study of blood T cell repertoires in COVID-19. The data were produced by immunoSEQ multiplex PCR, yet TCRdb's version contains in-frame clones alone and is incomplete. The sample lists about 58,000 clones, 60% to 85% occurring once. Sequencing was done on a sample of peripheral blood. The receptors shown here come from a human donor in a cohort sampled during active COVID-19.

The V call is TRBV28, the J call TRBJ2-7; D is unclear. V lost 5 bases to trimming and J lost 2 bases, with 10 bases between them. The CDR3 contains 13 residues. Germline V lookup: CDR1 MDHEN, CDR2 SYDVKM. This chain's CDR3 is CASSADTPYEQYF. In nucleotides, the CDR3 is TGTGCCAGCAGTGCTGACACCCCCTACGAGCAGTACTTC.

This clone was detected only once. The chain carries TRBV19 and TRBJ1-6; possible D gene TRBD1, 5 bases. Trimming pared 6 bases from V and 10 bases from J, leaving 25 bases between. The CDR3 consists of 17 residues. Germline V lookup: CDR1 LNHDA, CDR2 SQIVND (reference sequence). DNA for the CDR3: TGTGCCAGTAGCCCAACCCGGAGCGGGGGTGAGCGATCACCCCTCCACTTT. Translated, it gives CASSPTRSGGERSPLHF.

The V and J genes are TRBV7-2 and TRBJ1-3; no definite D call. V lost 1 base, J lost 4 bases, and 11 bases lay in between. CDR3 length: 15 amino acids. Germline CDR1 is SGHTA and CDR2 is FQGNSA. In nucleotides, the CDR3 is TGTGCCAGCAGCTTAGACCTGGGAGGAGGAAACACCATATATTTT. This codes for CASSLDLGGGNTIYF. The entire variable domain, with the rest obtained from reference TRBV7-2 and TRBJ1-3, is as follows: GAGVSQSPSNKVTEKGKDVELRCDPISGHTALYWYRQSLGQGLEFLIYFQGNSAPDKSGLPSDRFSAERTGGSVSTLTIQRTQQEDSAVYLCASSLDLGGGNTIYFGEGSWLTVV.

This clone was seen more than once but under ten times. The chain recombines TRBV3-1 (or the pseudogene TRBV3-2) with TRBJ1-2; TRBD1 agrees at 9 bases. This CDR3 is 13 amino acids long. CDR1 is LGHDT and CDR2 is YNNKEL in the germline V gene (reference sequence). The junction had 3 bases not matched to a gene; V was cut back by 4 bases and J by 6 bases. The CDR3 is CASSRDRANGYTF. The CDR3 DNA reads as TGTGCCAGCAGCCGGGACAGGGCAAATGGCTACACCTTC.

The chain combines TRBV19 with TRBJ1-5; the D is unclear. The V end lost 5 bases, the J end lost 5 bases, and 10 bases lay between the germline ends. Germline V lookup: CDR1 LNHDA, CDR2 SQIVND (reference sequence). This CDR3 has 13 residues. The CDR3 is CASSWAADQPQHF. CDR3 nucleotide sequence: TGTGCCAGTAGTTGGGCAGCGGATCAGCCCCAGCATTTT.

CDR3 amino acids: CASSGLHLPVEQYF. Written as DNA, the CDR3 is TGTGCCAGCAGTGGACTACACTTGCCGGTCGAGCAGTACTTC. The rearrangement joins TRBV2 to TRBJ2-7, with D possibly being TRBD2 (5 bases). The CDR3 is 14 amino acids. Germline V gene sequence: CDR1 SNHLY, CDR2 FYNNEI. V lost 4 bases and J 6 bases, leaving 16 bases between the germline ends.

V is TRBV10-3 and J is TRBJ2-3; maybe TRBD2 (5 bases). The CDR3 runs to 15 residues. Germline CDR1 and CDR2: ENHRY and SYGVKD. The V end lost 6 bases, the J end lost 4 bases, and 17 bases lay between the germline ends. The CDR3 region has the DNA TGTGCCATCAGGGATCAGCGGAAGCCGGCAGATACGCAGTATTTT. Translating it yields CAIRDQRKPADTQYF.

The V gene is TRBV10-3, the J gene TRBJ1-4; weak D call: TRBD1 (6 bases). Trimming shortened V by 7 bases and J by 8 bases, and 14 bases separated the two germline ends. The germline CDR1 and CDR2 sequences are ENHRY and SYGVKD. This CDR3 spans 13 amino acids. CDR3 DNA: TGTGCCATCACCGAGACACAGGGAGAAAAACTGTTTTTT. Amino acids: CAITETQGEKLFF.

The chain has TRBV7-3 and TRBJ2-5; 8 bases are shared with TRBD1. The CDR3 has 16 amino acids. Trimming took 0 bases from V and 2 from J; bases not matched to a gene: 5. Germline V gene sequence: CDR1 SGHTA, CDR2 FQGTGA. The CDR3 DNA follows: TGTGCCAGCAGCTTAACGAGACGACAGGGGCAAGAGACCCAGTACTTC. This encodes CASSLTRRQGQETQYF.

This rearrangement joins TRBV19 to TRBJ1-1, with D possibly TRBD1 on 6 matching bases. V was cut by 4 bases and J by 4 bases, with 10 bases left in between. The CDR3 totals 13 residues. CDR1 is LNHDA, CDR2 SQIVND, per germline (reference sequence). The CDR3 region has the DNA TGTGCCAGTAGTAGGGGGCGACTCACTGAAGCTTTCTTT. Translated: CASSRGRLTEAFF. Filled out from reference TRBV19 and TRBJ1-1, the complete variable domain reads DGGITQSPKYLFRKEGQNVTLSCEQNLNHDAMYWYRQDPGQGLRLIYYSQIVNDFQKGDIAEGYSVSREKKESFPLTVTSAQKNPTAFYLCASSRGRLTEAFFGQGTRLTVV.

The chain uses TRBV24-1 and TRBJ2-2; D unclear. The V gene's germline CDR1 is KGHDR and CDR2 SFDVKD. V was shortened by 1 base and J by 7 bases, with 6 bases between the two germline ends. CDR3 length: 13 residues. The CDR3 loop reads CATSDFGGGELFF. For the CDR3, the DNA is TGTGCCACCAGTGATTTCGGCGGCGGGGAGCTGTTTTTT.

The chain employs TRBV9 and TRBJ2-3; 8 bases match TRBD1. The CDR3 consists of 17 residues. The V and J ends lost 0 bases and 2 bases, in that order; junction bases with no gene match: 8. Per germline, CDR1 SGDLS and CDR2 YYNGEE. CDR3 nucleotides: TGTGCCAGCAGCGTAGCTCTCGCAGGGGGCTTCACAGATACGCAGTATTTT. The encoded protein is CASSVALAGGFTDTQYF.

V and J are TRBV19 and TRBJ2-1; TRBD1 aligns across 8 bases. The CDR3 covers 15 residues. The V gene's germline CDR1 is LNHDA and CDR2 SQIVND (reference sequence). V shed 5 bases, J shed 8 bases, and the junction held 11 bases outside the gene matches. The CDR3 protein is CASSPGTGWAYEQFF. CDR3 coding DNA: TGTGCCAGTAGTCCAGGGACAGGCTGGGCCTATGAGCAGTTCTTC.

This chain links TRBV19 with TRBJ2-5, with 10 bases fitting TRBD2. V lost 0 bases to trimming and J lost 4 bases; unmatched junction nucleotides: 8. Germline CDR1 LNHDA, CDR2 SQIVND (reference sequence). This CDR3 has 17 amino acids. CDR3 protein: CASSIDASGRALETQYF. The CDR3 DNA sequence: TGTGCCAGTAGTATAGATGCCAGCGGGAGGGCCTTAGAGACCCAGTACTTC.

The rearrangement uses TRBV3-1 (or the pseudogene TRBV3-2) and TRBJ2-3, with 7 bases identical to TRBD1. The junction had 9 bases not matched to a gene; V was cut back by 3 bases and J by 0 bases. This CDR3 is 17 amino acids long. The V gene's germline CDR1 is LGHDT and CDR2 YNNKEL (reference sequence). The CDR3 protein is CASSQANEGASTDTQYF. The CDR3, as DNA: TGTGCCAGCAGCCAGGCGAACGAGGGGGCTAGCACAGATACGCAGTATTTT.

A single count supports this clone. The V and J genes are TRBV12-3 or TRBV12-4 and TRBJ2-1, with D tentatively TRBD1 (6 bases). V gave up 8 bases and J gave up 4 bases, with 9 bases separating them. The CDR3 consists of 12 residues. CDR3 in amino acids: CASGGGYNEQFF. The CDR3 coding sequence is TGTGCCAGCGGGGGCGGGTACAATGAGCAGTTCTTC.

This chain connects TRBV5-5 to TRBJ2-2; TRBD1 matches 9 bases. J gave up 0 bases and V 5 bases, and 5 bases lay outside the gene matches. This CDR3 region has 16 residues. CDR1 SGHKS and CDR2 YYEKEE come from the germline V gene (reference sequence). CDR3 amino acids: CASSFTGGPNTGELFF. The CDR3 DNA sequence: TGTGCCAGCAGTTTTACAGGGGGCCCGAACACCGGGGAGCTGTTTTTT. The whole variable domain, filled in from reference TRBV5-5 and TRBJ2-2, reads DAGVTQSPTHLIKTRGQQVTLRCSPISGHKSVSWYQQVLGQGPQFIFQYYEKEERGRGNFPDRFSARQFPNYSSELNVNALLLGDSALYLCASSFTGGPNTGELFFGEGSRLTVL.

The V and J genes are TRBV5-1 and TRBJ2-5; D not certain. Germline assignment: CDR1 SGHRS and CDR2 YFSETQ. The length of the CDR3 is 14 residues. Trimming took 4 bases from V and 1 from J, leaving 11 bases between them. CDR3 nucleotide sequence: TGCGCCAGCAGCCGTTCGGGTGTCCAAGAGACCCAGTACTTC. This translates into CASSRSGVQETQYF.

This clone was counted many times. This chain uses TRBV5-6 with TRBJ2-3; 7 bases are shared with TRBD1. The ends lost 3 bases at V and 6 bases at J; junction bases unmatched: 4. Germline CDR1 is SGHDT and CDR2 is YYEEEE. This CDR3 has 13 residues. CDR3 DNA sequence: TGTGCCAGCAGCTCCACAGGGGTGGATACGCAGTATTTT. Protein sequence: CASSSTGVDTQYF. Filled out from reference TRBV5-6 and TRBJ2-3, the complete variable domain reads DAGVTQSPTHLIKTRGQQVTLRCSPKSGHDTVSWYQQALGQGPQFIFQYYEEEERQRGNFPDRFSGHQFPNYSSELNVNALLLGDSALYLCASSSTGVDTQYFGPGTRLTVL.

The genes are TRBV11-2 and TRBJ2-3; 7 positions agree with TRBD2. The trim removed 1 base at V and 1 base at J, leaving 2 bases unmatched. There are 15 residues in the CDR3. Germline-derived CDR1 and CDR2 are SGHAT and FQNNGV. CDR3 DNA: TGTGCCAGCAGCTTAGGAGGGAGGGGCACAGATACGCAGTATTTT. It translates to CASSLGGRGTDTQYF. The full variable domain, in which reference TRBV11-2 and TRBJ2-3 provide the parts outside the CDR3, is EAGVAQSPRYKIIEKRQSVAFWCNPISGHATLYWYQQILGQGPKLLIQFQNNGVVDDSQLPKDRFSAERLKGVDSTLKIQPAKLEDSAVYLCASSLGGRGTDTQYFGPGTRLTVL.

J is TRBJ2-5 and V is TRBV6-9; D remains unclear. Trimming cost V 8 bases and J 7 bases, with 5 bases left between them. Germline V gene data show CDR1 as MNHGY and CDR2 as SVAAGI. The CDR3 length is 9 residues. This CDR3 is CASAGTQYF. Written as DNA, the CDR3 is TGTGCCAGCGCCGGGACCCAGTACTTC.

This chain joins TRBV7-2 and TRBJ2-2; D is undetermined. CDR1 SGHTA and CDR2 FQGNSA come from the germline V gene. Trimming stripped 5 bases from V and 13 bases from J, with 11 bases between. The CDR3 is made up of 11 amino acids. CDR3 bases: TGTGCCAGCAGCCAAATCCCGGGGCTGTTTTTT. This gives the protein CASSQIPGLFF.

The V gene is TRBV19, the J gene TRBJ1-2; 9 nucleotides align to TRBD1. V lost 4 bases and J lost 3; bases outside the gene matches: 3. In germline, CDR1 is LNHDA, CDR2 SQIVND (reference sequence). CDR3 size: 14 residues. For the CDR3, the DNA is TGTGCCAGTAGTAAGGGACAGGGAGACTATGGCTACACCTTC. Amino acids: CASSKGQGDYGYTF.

The chain employs TRBV4-2 and TRBJ2-5; 12 positions agree with TRBD2. The CDR3 runs 17 residues. CDR1 LGHNA and CDR2 YNFKEQ come from the germline V gene. Unmatched junction bases numbered 4, after V lost 0 bases and J lost 2 bases. This CDR3 reads CASSQDSGLAGQETQYF. For the CDR3, the DNA is TGTGCCAGCAGCCAAGACTCTGGACTAGCGGGGCAAGAGACCCAGTACTTC.